The T cell receptor (beta chain) described here comes from a study of beta chain features in type 1 diabetes listed by TCRdb under 2018. Broadly, across the study: No differences in mean age, gender distribution, total cell number or subset yield were found between patients and healthy donors. A total of just under 110,000,000 sorted cells were examined across all samples, and RNA yield correlated strongly with the number of cells per subset. In the study, recently diagnosed type 1 diabetes patients and matched healthy donors were compared on the TCRB repertoires of their sorted circulating CD4+ T cell subsets. Whereas all 28 donors provided naive and central memory subsets, regulatory and stem cell-like memory subsets were isolated from just 8 patients and roughly 8 healthy donors. The paper as a whole reports these results and caveats: HLA sub-analyses involved small numbers of individuals, so any influence of HLA type on TCRB rearrangement remained unresolved. Naive, central memory and regulatory TCRB repertoires appeared to be more similar among patients than among healthy donors. In all four CD4+ subsets, TCRB CDR3 length was moderately but significantly shorter in type 1 diabetes patients. Sequencing cDNA rather than genomic DNA could over-represent highly expressing activated cells, although activation and CD3 levels did not differ between groups. PCR may preferentially amplify shorter templates, but because patient and control samples were amplified and corrected together, any resulting skew would affect both groups equally. Patients with type 1 diabetes made fewer insertions and deleted more nucleotides at VDJ recombination sites, implying thymic rearrangement abnormalities.

From each donor, a single peripheral blood sample of around 120 mL on average was drawn into heparinised tubes. Naive, central memory, regulatory and stem cell-like memory CD4+ T cells were sorted on a BD FACSAria II using a panel including CD45RO, CCR7, CD25, CD127, CD95 and CD27. All sorted populations exceeded 95% purity. Right away, PBMCs were isolated by Lymphoprep density gradient centrifugation and were stained directly, with no culture step. So that batch effects would be minimized, each experiment stained and sorted samples in pairs, pairing one healthy donor with one patient. The entire isolated RNA was reverse transcribed using the High Capacity cDNA Reverse Transcription Kit, and thus expressed TCRB transcripts were sequenced. Naive, central memory and regulatory T cell samples underwent deep immunoSEQ sequencing, averaging about 3.5 million total reads per sample. After sorted cells were lysed in RLT buffer, RNA was extracted with DNase-treated RNeasy Micro or Mini kits, with the choice depending on cell number. Each cell subset was processed on its own to prevent cross-contamination, while patient and healthy donor samples were processed together. Using the immunoSEQ multiplex PCR, TCRB sequences were amplified from cDNA into 87-bp fragments spanning the CDR3 region. Sequencing of the amplicons was performed on the Illumina HiSeq platform. The published analysis was carried out like this. Synthetic template baselines were used to correct PCR bias computationally, reads within Hamming distance 2 were collapsed, and singletons that could not be merged were discarded. By aligning reads against IMGT, V, D and J genes, CDR3 length, and insertions or deletions at six rearrangement sites were assigned. Clonotype counts were normalized to sorted cell number within each subset before computing true diversity and Gini coefficients with the tcR R package. The overlap coefficient, calculated on TCRB nucleotide sequences, was used to quantify repertoire sharing. Out-of-frame TCRB sequences from naive cells were analyzed as a proxy for the pre-selection repertoire. As stored in TCRdb, this immuneACCESS dataset retains in-frame rearrangements with V and J assigned. A fraction of the clones does not appear; measured against another copy, unresolved V genes explain less than half of the discrepancy, and the remainder lacks a known reason. V, J and clone size reflect that table, while D and trimming were determined from the DNA. The sample yields roughly 700,000 clones; 13% were counted once. Jointly, the top ten make up about 0.02% of the sample.

CDR1 and CDR2 are read off the germline V gene as MNHEY and SVGAGI. V is cut by 6 bases and J by 3 bases, and the space between the germline ends is 12 bases. The CDR3 starts with the cysteine, ends with the phenylalanine, and has 14 residues. The DNA shown is the 42-base CDR3, in frame from base 1. About this clone: Its specific antigen is unknown. The input lacks base qualities; no much larger clone sits a single base away.

This clonotype was sampled from a man younger than 30 with type 1 diabetes. Sequencing was performed on naive CD4+ T cells from blood. This specimen's cell subset or site label, per the study, means: true naive CD4+ T cells. The V and J genes are TRBV6-5 and TRBJ2-1; tentative D gene TRBD1, with 6 bases matching. The nucleotides are TGTGCCAGCAGCGGACAGAACATCTACAATGAGCAGTTCTTC. Translated, this gives CASSGQNIYNEQFF.